This entry features one T cell receptor (beta chain) sequence. The data were taken from a study of blood T cell repertoires in COVID-19. Looking at the study overall: The United States, Italy and Spain were the sources of the acute and convalescent COVID-19 samples.

Repertoires were generated with immunoSEQ multiplex PCR, while TCRdb's copy carries only in-frame clones and drops some. Of fewer than 350,000 clones listed, approximately 81% are singletons. Ages ranged from about 18 to 89 years, with residence in approximately 23 US areas. Within 2 weeks before study entry, exposed participants met a COVID-19 case. CDR1 is KGHSH and CDR2 is LQKENI in the germline V gene. The CDR3 runs 13 residues. Trimming shortened V by 0 bases and J by 5 bases, and 8 bases separated the two germline ends. The clonotype comes from a woman in her 30s who had been exposed to COVID-19. The sequenced sample was PBMCs or T cells enriched from blood (not recorded which). The chain is built from TRBV18 and TRBJ2-7; D is possibly TRBD2 (6 bases). The CDR3 loop is CASSPPGSHEQYF. The CDR3 DNA sequence: TGTGCCAGCTCACCACCCGGGAGCCACGAGCAGTACTTC.